This T cell receptor (beta chain) was recovered during a study of molecular identifiers for immune sequencing clone quantification. Broader study findings: In naive cells, clones above 20 RNA copies held under 1% of molecules, whereas in effector cells they held over 99%. Spiked Jurkat TCR RNA equal to one cell could reportedly be picked out among some 1 million naive cells.

The CDR3 is 15 amino acids. Per the germline V gene, CDR1 is DFQATT and CDR2 is SNEGSKA (reference sequence). Trimming took off 5 bases at V and 4 bases at J, with 18 bases between the two ends. This clonotype was seen repeatedly, ten times or more. The antigen is not known. CD8+CD4-CCR7+CD45RA+ sorting gave the naive CD8 T cells. The bulk TCR libraries were made with methods described before and with listed TCR primers. TCRdb itself ran the PCR reads through MiXCR, one entry per CDR3 protein. The data contain about 640,000 distinct CDR3 sequences, nearly 20% of them singletons. Material for sequencing was naive CD8+ T cells from blood, with Jurkat cell RNA spiked in. The subset denotes: FACS-sorted CD8+CD4-CCR7+CD45RA+ naive T cells. V gene TRBV20-1 combines with J gene TRBJ1-5, with TRBD1 as a possible D gene (5 bases). The source is a human donor in good health. Some libraries in this study had Jurkat cell RNA spiked in. The CDR3 coding sequence is TGCAGTGCTGGTGTAGGGGCGGAATGGAATCAGCCCCAGCATTTT. Its translation is CSAGVGAEWNQPQHF.